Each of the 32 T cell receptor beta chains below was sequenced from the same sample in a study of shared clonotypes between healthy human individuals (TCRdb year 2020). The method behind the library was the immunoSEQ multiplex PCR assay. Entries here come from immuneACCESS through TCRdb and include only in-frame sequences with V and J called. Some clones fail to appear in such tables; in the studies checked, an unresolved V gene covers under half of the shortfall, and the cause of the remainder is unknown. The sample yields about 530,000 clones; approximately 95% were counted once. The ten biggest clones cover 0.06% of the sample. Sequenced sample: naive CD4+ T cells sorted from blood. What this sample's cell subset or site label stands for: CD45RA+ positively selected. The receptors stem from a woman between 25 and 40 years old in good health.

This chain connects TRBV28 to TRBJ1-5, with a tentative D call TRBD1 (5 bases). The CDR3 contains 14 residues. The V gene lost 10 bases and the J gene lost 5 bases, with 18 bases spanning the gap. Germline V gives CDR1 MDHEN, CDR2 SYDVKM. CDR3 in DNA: TGTGCCATTTCGACAGAATTTTCGGATCAGCCCCAGCATTTT. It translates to CAISTEFSDQPQHF.

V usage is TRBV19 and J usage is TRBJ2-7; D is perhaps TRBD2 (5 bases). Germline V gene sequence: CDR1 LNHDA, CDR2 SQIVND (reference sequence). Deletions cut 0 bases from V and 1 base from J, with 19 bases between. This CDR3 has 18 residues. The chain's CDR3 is CASSIDLGRVGMSYEQYF. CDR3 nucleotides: TGTGCCAGTAGTATAGATCTAGGGCGCGTCGGGATGTCCTACGAGCAGTACTTC.

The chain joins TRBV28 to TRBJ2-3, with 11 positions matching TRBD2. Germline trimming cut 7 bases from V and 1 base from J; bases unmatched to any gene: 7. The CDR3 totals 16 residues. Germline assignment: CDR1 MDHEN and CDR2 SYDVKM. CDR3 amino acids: CASTFSGRGRTDTQYF. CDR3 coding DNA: TGTGCCAGCACCTTTAGCGGGAGGGGTCGCACAGATACGCAGTATTTT.

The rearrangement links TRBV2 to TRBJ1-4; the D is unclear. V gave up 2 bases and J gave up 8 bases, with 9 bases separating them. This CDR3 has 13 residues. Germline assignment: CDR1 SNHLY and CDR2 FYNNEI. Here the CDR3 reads CASSEFLVEKLFF. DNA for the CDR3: TGTGCCAGCAGTGAATTTTTGGTCGAAAAACTGTTTTTT.

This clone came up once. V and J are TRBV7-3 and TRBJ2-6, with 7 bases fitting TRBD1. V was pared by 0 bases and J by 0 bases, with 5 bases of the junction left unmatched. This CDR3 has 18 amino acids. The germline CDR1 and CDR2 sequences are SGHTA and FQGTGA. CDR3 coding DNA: TGTGCCAGCAGCTTAACAGGGGGCGCTGGCTCTGGGGCCAACGTCCTGACTTTC. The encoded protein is CASSLTGGAGSGANVLTF. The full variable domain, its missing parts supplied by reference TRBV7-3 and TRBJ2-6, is GAGVSQTPSNKVTEKGKYVELRCDPISGHTALYWYRQSLGQGPEFLIYFQGTGAADDSGLPNDRFFAVRPEGSVSTLKIQRTERGDSAVYLCASSLTGGAGSGANVLTFGAGSRLTVL.

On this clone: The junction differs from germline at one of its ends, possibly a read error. CDR3 sequence: CASTLAGVRSYEQYF. CDR3 in DNA: TGTGCCAGCACCTTAGCGGGAGTTCGCTCCTACGAGCAGTACTTC. The chain couples TRBV11-2 to TRBJ2-7; 9 nucleotides line up with TRBD2. The CDR3 has 15 amino acids. Germline V gives CDR1 SGHAT, CDR2 FQNNGV.

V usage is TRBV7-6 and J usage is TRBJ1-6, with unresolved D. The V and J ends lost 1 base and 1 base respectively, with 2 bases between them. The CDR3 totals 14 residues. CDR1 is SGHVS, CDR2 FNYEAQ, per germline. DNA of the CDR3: TGTGCCAGCAGCTTAGGATCCTATAATTCACCCCTCCACTTT. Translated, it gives CASSLGSYNSPLHF.

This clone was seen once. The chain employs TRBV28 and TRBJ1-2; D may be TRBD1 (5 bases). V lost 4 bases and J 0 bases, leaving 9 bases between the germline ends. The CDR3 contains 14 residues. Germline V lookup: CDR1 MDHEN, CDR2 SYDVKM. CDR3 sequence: CASSWGGSNYGYTF. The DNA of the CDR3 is TGTGCCAGCAGTTGGGGGGGTTCTAACTATGGCTACACCTTC.

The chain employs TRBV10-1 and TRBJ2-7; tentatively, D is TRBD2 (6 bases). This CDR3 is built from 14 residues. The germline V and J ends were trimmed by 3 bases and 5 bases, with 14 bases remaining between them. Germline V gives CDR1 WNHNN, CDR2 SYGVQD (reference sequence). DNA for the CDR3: TGCGCCAGCAGTGATGGAGGGACTCCCCACGAGCAGTACTTC. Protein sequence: CASSDGGTPHEQYF.

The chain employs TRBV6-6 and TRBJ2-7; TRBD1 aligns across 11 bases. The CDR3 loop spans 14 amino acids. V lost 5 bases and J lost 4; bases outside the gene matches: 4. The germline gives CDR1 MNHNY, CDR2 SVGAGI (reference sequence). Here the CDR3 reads CASSQGQGVYEQYF. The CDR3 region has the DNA TGTGCCAGCAGTCAGGGACAGGGGGTTTACGAGCAGTACTTC.

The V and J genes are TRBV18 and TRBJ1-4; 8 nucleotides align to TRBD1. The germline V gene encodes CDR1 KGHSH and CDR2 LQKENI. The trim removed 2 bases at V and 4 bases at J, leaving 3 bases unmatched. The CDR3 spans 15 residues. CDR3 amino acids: CASSPLGQGNEKLFF. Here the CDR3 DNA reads TGTGCCAGCTCACCATTAGGACAGGGTAATGAAAAACTGTTTTTT.

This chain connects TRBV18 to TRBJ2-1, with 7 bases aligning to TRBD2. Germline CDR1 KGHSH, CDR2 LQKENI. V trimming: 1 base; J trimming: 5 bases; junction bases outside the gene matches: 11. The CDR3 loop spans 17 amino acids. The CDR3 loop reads CASSPLIQERGHNEQFF. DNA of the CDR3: TGTGCCAGCTCACCACTGATACAGGAGCGGGGACACAATGAGCAGTTCTTC. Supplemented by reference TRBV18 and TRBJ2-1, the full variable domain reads NAGVMQNPRHLVRRRGQEARLRCSPMKGHSHVYWYRQLPEEGLKFMVYLQKENIIDESGMPKERFSAEFPKEGPSILRIQQVVRGDSAAYFCASSPLIQERGHNEQFFGPGTRLTVL.

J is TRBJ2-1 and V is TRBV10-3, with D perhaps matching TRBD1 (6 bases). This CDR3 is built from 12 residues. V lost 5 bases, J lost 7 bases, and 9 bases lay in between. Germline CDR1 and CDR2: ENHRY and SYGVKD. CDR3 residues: CAISTGKNEQFF. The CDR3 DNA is TGTGCCATCAGTACAGGGAAGAATGAGCAGTTCTTC.

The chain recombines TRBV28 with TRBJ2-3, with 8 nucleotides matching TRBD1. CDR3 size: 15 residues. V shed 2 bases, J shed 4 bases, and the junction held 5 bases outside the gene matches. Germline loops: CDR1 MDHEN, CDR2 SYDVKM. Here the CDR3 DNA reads TGTGCCAGCAGTTTAAGGCAGGGGGCTTCAGATACGCAGTATTTT. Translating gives CASSLRQGASDTQYF. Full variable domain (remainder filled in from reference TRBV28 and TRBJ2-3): DVKVTQSSRYLVKRTGEKVFLECVQDMDHENMFWYRQDPGLGLRLIYFSYDVKMKEKGDIPEGYSVSREKKERFSLILESASTNQTSMYLCASSLRQGASDTQYFGPGTRLTVL.

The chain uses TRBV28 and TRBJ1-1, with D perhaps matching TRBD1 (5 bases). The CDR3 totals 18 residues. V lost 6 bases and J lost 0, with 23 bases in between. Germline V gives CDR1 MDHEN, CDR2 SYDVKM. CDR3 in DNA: TGTGCCAGCAGACCTAAACCGGGACTGGAATTAATGAACACTGAAGCTTTCTTT. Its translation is CASRPKPGLELMNTEAFF. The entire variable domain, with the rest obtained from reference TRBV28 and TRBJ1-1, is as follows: DVKVTQSSRYLVKRTGEKVFLECVQDMDHENMFWYRQDPGLGLRLIYFSYDVKMKEKGDIPEGYSVSREKKERFSLILESASTNQTSMYLCASRPKPGLELMNTEAFFGQGTRLTVV.

The CDR3 here is CASSEPPLYGYTF. The CDR3 DNA reads as TGCGCCAGCAGTGAGCCCCCCCTCTATGGCTACACCTTC. The J gene is TRBJ1-2, the V gene TRBV10-2; D call uncertain. In germline, CDR1 is WSHSY, CDR2 SAAADI. V lost 2 bases to trimming and J lost 4 bases, with 8 bases between them. CDR3 length equals 13 residues.

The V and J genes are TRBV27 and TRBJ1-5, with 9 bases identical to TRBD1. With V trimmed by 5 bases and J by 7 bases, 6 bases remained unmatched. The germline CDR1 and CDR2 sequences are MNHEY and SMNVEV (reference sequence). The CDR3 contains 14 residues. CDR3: CASSPDRGQQPQHF. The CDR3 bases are TGTGCCAGCAGTCCGGACAGGGGTCAACAGCCCCAGCATTTT.

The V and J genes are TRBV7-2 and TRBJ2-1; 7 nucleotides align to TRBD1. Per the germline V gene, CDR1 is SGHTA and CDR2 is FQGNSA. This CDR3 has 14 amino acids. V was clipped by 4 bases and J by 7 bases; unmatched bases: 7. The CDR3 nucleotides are TGTGCCAGCAGCTACTGGACAGGTACAAATGAGCAGTTCTTC. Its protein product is CASSYWTGTNEQFF.

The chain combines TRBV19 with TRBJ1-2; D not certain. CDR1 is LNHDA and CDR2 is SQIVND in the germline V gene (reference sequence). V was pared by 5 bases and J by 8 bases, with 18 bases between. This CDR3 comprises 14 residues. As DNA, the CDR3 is TGTGCCAGTAGTCTCAGACCTGCGATGGAGGGCTACACCTTC. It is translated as CASSLRPAMEGYTF.

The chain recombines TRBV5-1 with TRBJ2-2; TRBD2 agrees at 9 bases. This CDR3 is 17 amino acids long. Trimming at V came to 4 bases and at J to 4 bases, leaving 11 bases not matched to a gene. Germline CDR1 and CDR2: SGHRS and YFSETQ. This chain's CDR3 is CASSKIAGVRGTGELFF. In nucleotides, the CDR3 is TGCGCCAGCAGCAAGATAGCGGGAGTCCGGGGCACCGGGGAGCTGTTTTTT.

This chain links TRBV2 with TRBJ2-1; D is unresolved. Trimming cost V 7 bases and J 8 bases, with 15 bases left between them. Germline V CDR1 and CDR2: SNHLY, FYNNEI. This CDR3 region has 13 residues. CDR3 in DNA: TGTGCCAGCAACTTTCTACAGAGCCATGAGCAGTTCTTC. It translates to CASNFLQSHEQFF.

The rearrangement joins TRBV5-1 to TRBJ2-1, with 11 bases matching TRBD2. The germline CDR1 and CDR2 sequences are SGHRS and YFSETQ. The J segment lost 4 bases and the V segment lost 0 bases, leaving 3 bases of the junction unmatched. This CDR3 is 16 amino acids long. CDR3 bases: TGCGCCAGCAGCTTGGCCGCTAGCGGGGGGTACAATGAGCAGTTCTTC. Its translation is CASSLAASGGYNEQFF.

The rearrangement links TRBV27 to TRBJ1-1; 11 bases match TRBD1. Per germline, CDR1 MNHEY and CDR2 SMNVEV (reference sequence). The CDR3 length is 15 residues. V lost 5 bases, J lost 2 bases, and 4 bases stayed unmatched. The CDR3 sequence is CASSPGQGANTEAFF. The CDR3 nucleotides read TGTGCCAGCAGTCCCGGACAGGGGGCCAACACTGAAGCTTTCTTT.

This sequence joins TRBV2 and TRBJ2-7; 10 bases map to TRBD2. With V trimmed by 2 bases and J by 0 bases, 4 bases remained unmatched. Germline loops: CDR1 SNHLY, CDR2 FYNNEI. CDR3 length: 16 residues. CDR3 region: CASSEQAGGLSYEQYF. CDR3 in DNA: TGTGCCAGCAGTGAACAAGCGGGAGGGCTCTCCTACGAGCAGTACTTC.

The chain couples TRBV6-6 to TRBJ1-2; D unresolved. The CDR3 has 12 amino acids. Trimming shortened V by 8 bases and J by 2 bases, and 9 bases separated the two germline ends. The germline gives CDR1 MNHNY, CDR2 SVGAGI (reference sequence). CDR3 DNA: TGTGCCAGCGCCCCGGACAACTATGGCTACACCTTC. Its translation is CASAPDNYGYTF.

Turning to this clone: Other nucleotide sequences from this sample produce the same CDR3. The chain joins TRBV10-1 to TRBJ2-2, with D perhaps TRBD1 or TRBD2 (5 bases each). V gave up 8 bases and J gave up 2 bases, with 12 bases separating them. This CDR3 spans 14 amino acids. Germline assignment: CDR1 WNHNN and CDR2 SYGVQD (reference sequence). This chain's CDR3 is CASSPGTNTGELFF. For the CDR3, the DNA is TGCGCCAGCTCTCCCGGGACCAACACCGGGGAGCTGTTTTTT.

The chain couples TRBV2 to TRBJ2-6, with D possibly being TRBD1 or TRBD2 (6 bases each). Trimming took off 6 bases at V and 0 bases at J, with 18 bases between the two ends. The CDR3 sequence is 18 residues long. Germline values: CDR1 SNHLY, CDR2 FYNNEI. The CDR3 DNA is TGTGCCAGCAGGGGGCTGGGGGGCTTAGGCTCTGGGGCCAACGTCCTGACTTTC. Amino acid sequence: CASRGLGGLGSGANVLTF. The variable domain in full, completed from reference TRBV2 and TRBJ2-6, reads EPEVTQTPSHQVTQMGQEVILRCVPISNHLYFYWYRQILGQKVEFLVSFYNNEISEKSEIFDDQFSVERPDGSNFTLKIRSTKLEDSAMYFCASRGLGGLGSGANVLTFGAGSRLTVL.

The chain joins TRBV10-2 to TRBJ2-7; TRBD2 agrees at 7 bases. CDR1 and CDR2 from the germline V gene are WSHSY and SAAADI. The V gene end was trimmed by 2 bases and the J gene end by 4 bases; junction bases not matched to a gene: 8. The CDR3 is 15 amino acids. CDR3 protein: CASSEQVAGDYEQYF. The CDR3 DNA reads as TGCGCCAGCAGTGAGCAGGTGGCGGGGGATTACGAGCAGTACTTC.

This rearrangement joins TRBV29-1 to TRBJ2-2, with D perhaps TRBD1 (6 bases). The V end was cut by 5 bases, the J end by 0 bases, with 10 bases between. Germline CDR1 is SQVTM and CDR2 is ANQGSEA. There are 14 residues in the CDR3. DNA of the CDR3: TGCAGCGTTACCGGGACAACGAACACCGGGGAGCTGTTTTTT. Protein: CSVTGTTNTGELFF.

The CDR3 DNA follows: TGTGCCAGCAGCTCTGGGGTTGCCTGGGCAAGTGGCGAGCAGTACTTC. Protein: CASSSGVAWASGEQYF. The chain couples TRBV7-2 to TRBJ2-5, with D unresolved. Near its end, the DNA agrees better with TRBJ2-7, so the J call may be wrong. CDR3 size: 16 residues. From germline, CDR1 is SGHTA and CDR2 FQGNSA.

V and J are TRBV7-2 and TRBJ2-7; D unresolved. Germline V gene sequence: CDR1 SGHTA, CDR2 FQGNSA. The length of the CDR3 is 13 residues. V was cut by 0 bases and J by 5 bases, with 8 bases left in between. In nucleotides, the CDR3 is TGTGCCAGCAGCTTAGCGGGAACCCACGAGCAGTACTTC. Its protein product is CASSLAGTHEQYF. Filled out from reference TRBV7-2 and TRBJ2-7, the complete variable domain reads GAGVSQSPSNKVTEKGKDVELRCDPISGHTALYWYRQSLGQGLEFLIYFQGNSAPDKSGLPSDRFSAERTGGSVSTLTIQRTQQEDSAVYLCASSLAGTHEQYFGPGTRLTVT.

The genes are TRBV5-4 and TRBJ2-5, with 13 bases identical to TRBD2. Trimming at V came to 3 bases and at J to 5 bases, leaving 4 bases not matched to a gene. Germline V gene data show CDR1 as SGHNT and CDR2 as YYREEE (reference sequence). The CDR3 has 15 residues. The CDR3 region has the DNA TGTGCCAGCAGCTCCGGACTAGCGGGAGCTGAGACCCAGTACTTC. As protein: CASSSGLAGAETQYF. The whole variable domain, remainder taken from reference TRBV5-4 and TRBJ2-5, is ETGVTQSPTHLIKTRGQQVTLRCSSQSGHNTVSWYQQALGQGPQFIFQYYREEENGRGNFPPRFSGLQFPNYSSELNVNALELDDSALYLCASSSGLAGAETQYFGPGTRLLVL.